Below are 8 T cell receptor beta chains sequenced from a single sample in a study of blood T cell repertoires in COVID-19. The protocol was immunoSEQ multiplex PCR, while the TCRdb copy is restricted to in-frame clones and leaves out a portion. Of about 130,000 clones listed, about 72% are singletons. The sample consisted of peripheral blood. These receptors were collected from a woman aged 70 to 79 with acute or convalescent COVID-19.

This chain uses TRBV6-1 with TRBJ2-3; 7 positions agree with TRBD1. CDR3 size: 16 residues. Looked up from germline, CDR1 is MNHNS and CDR2 is SASEGT. Trimming removed 2 bases from V and 5 bases from J; junction bases left unmatched: 10. CDR3: CASSEPGRGRKDTQYF. The CDR3 DNA reads as TGTGCCAGCAGTGAACCTGGAAGGGGGCGGAAAGATACGCAGTATTTT.

V usage is TRBV30 and J usage is TRBJ2-5; tentatively, D is TRBD2 (6 bases). Trimming removed 2 bases at V and 5 bases at J, with 12 bases between. Germline values: CDR1 GTSNPN, CDR2 SVGIG (reference sequence). This CDR3 contains 13 residues. This CDR3 is CAWSLGGRETQYF. The CDR3, as DNA: TGTGCCTGGAGTCTAGGAGGGAGGGAGACCCAGTACTTC.

The chain is built from TRBV19 and TRBJ1-4; D not certain. The V gene lost 1 base and the J gene lost 8 bases, with 11 bases spanning the gap. The CDR3 totals 14 residues. Germline CDR1 and CDR2: LNHDA and SQIVND (reference sequence). As DNA, the CDR3 is TGTGCCAGTAGTATAGGCGGGGTCCGAGAAAAACTGTTTTTT. It specifies CASSIGGVREKLFF.

The chain employs TRBV5-4 and TRBJ1-2; the D gene is possibly TRBD1 (6 bases). Germline V lookup: CDR1 SGHNT, CDR2 YYREEE (reference sequence). The ends were cut back, 3 bases at V and 8 bases at J, with 11 bases in the middle. CDR3 length: 12 residues. This chain's CDR3 is CASSSGVWGYTF. Written as DNA, the CDR3 is TGTGCCAGCAGCTCAGGGGTCTGGGGCTACACCTTC.

The V and J genes are TRBV18 and TRBJ2-3; D unclear. CDR1 KGHSH and CDR2 LQKENI come from the germline V gene. The CDR3 consists of 13 residues. The ends were cut back, 3 bases at V and 1 base at J, with 5 bases in the middle. This CDR3 reads CASSPPGTDTQYF. In DNA form, the CDR3 reads TGTGCCAGCTCACCCCCTGGCACAGATACGCAGTATTTT.

The chain links TRBV7-3 to TRBJ2-5, with 11 bases fitting TRBD2. The germline CDR1 and CDR2 sequences are SGHTA and FQGTGA. J lost 7 bases, V lost 2 bases, and 6 bases had no gene match. This CDR3 region has 15 residues. The CDR3 bases are TGTGCCAGCAGCTTAGGGACTAGCGGCTCCGGGACCCAGTACTTC. This translates into CASSLGTSGSGTQYF.

This rearrangement joins TRBV6-5 to TRBJ1-1, with 9 nucleotides matching TRBD1. Germline V gene sequence: CDR1 MNHEY, CDR2 SVGAGI. This CDR3 has 15 amino acids. V lost 5 bases, J lost 3 bases, and 7 bases stayed unmatched. This CDR3 reads CASSNSYRGHTEAFF. Written as DNA, the CDR3 is TGTGCCAGCAGTAATTCATACAGGGGGCACACTGAAGCTTTCTTT.

This clone was counted only a few times. The CDR3 sequence: CASRQQGTPSYNEQFF. CDR3 sequence (DNA): TGTGCCAGCAGACAACAGGGGACCCCCTCCTACAATGAGCAGTTCTTC. The chain has TRBV5-5 and TRBJ2-1; 7 nucleotides agree with TRBD1. Germline CDR1 SGHKS, CDR2 YYEKEE (reference sequence). This CDR3 has 16 amino acids. J was trimmed by 0 bases and V by 5 bases; bases with no gene match: 8.